In its sample, the clone carrying this T cell receptor beta chain was seen many times. Profiled with immunoSEQ multiplex PCR; TCRdb holds only in-frame clones, not every one. The sample contains fewer than 100,000 clones, about 93% of which appear only once. V was cut by 3 bases and J by 2 bases, with 7 bases left in between. Germline values: CDR1 PRHDT, CDR2 FYEKMQ (reference sequence). CDR3 length: 13 residues. This specimen comes from a study of T cell changes during pregnancy in multiple sclerosis. Here the sequenced sample was peripheral blood, taken after pregnancy. The chain is built from TRBV13 and TRBJ2-5; TRBD2 is a possible D gene (6 bases). The receptor's source is a female donor in good health, enrolled as a control in a pregnancy study. The CDR3 here is CASSLGLQETQYF. The DNA of the CDR3 is TGTGCCAGCAGCTTGGGACTGCAAGAGACCCAGTACTTC.